The rows below give T cell receptor beta chains drawn from one sample of a study of tumor-infiltrating lymphocytes in localized non-small cell lung cancer. The data were produced by immunoSEQ multiplex PCR, yet TCRdb's version contains in-frame clones alone and is incomplete. This table has about 29,000 clones, 80% to 90% appearing once. Input material: lung tumor tissue. The receptors here all came from a human donor with non-small cell lung cancer. CDR3s include the opening cysteine and the closing phenylalanine or tryptophan. The order of the fields is J gene, V gene, D gene, clone size, CDR3 length, CDR3 protein, CDR3 DNA. D genes are given only for firm matches. Expanded clones are given a class, and other clones once, few, many or no size at all.

J gene: TRBJ1-5; V gene: TRBV7-8; D gene: TRBD1; clone size: .; CDR3 length: 16; CDR3 protein: CASSPRTGGGNQPQHF; CDR3 DNA: TGTGCCAGCAGCCCTAGGACAGGAGGAGGCAATCAGCCCCAGCATTTT
J gene: TRBJ1-6; V gene: TRBV7-2; D gene: TRBD1; clone size: .; CDR3 length: 15; CDR3 protein: CASSLWQGAGASLHF; CDR3 DNA: TGTGCCAGCAGCTTATGGCAGGGGGCTGGTGCTTCCCTCCACTTT
J gene: TRBJ1-1; V gene: TRBV6-4; D gene: .; clone size: .; CDR3 length: 13; CDR3 protein: CASSDRPNTEAFF; CDR3 DNA: TGTGCCAGCAGTGACAGGCCGAACACTGAAGCTTTCTTT
J gene: TRBJ1-4; V gene: TRBV28; D gene: .; clone size: .; CDR3 length: 12; CDR3 protein: CASQGTAEKLFF; CDR3 DNA: TGTGCCAGCCAGGGAACGGCTGAAAAACTGTTTTTT
J gene: TRBJ2-2; V gene: TRBV18; D gene: TRBD2; clone size: .; CDR3 length: 16; CDR3 protein: CASSPPGLAGSGELFF; CDR3 DNA: TGTGCCAGCTCACCACCCGGACTAGCGGGGTCCGGGGAGCTGTTTTTT
J gene: TRBJ2-7; V gene: TRBV9; D gene: .; clone size: .; CDR3 length: 15; CDR3 protein: CASSVGQGISYEQYF; CDR3 DNA: TGTGCCAGCAGCGTAGGACAAGGGATTTCCTACGAGCAGTACTTC
J gene: TRBJ2-7; V gene: TRBV6-5; D gene: TRBD1; clone size: .; CDR3 length: 15; CDR3 protein: CASSYRTGSIYEQYF; CDR3 DNA: TGTGCCAGCAGTTACAGGACAGGAAGTATCTACGAGCAGTACTTC
J gene: TRBJ2-1; V gene: TRBV5-1; D gene: TRBD2; clone size: .; CDR3 length: 16; CDR3 protein: CASSVRLAGGNNEQFF; CDR3 DNA: TGCGCCAGCAGCGTTAGACTAGCGGGAGGGAACAATGAGCAGTTCTTC
J gene: TRBJ2-1; V gene: TRBV29-1; D gene: .; clone size: .; CDR3 length: 12; CDR3 protein: CSAPGNYNEQFF; CDR3 DNA: TGCAGCGCCCCAGGCAACTACAATGAGCAGTTCTTC
J gene: TRBJ1-1; V gene: TRBV6-4; D gene: .; clone size: .; CDR3 length: 14; CDR3 protein: CASRDSFLGAEAFF; CDR3 DNA: TGTGCCAGCAGAGATTCGTTCCTGGGAGCTGAAGCTTTCTTT
J gene: TRBJ1-1; V gene: TRBV18; D gene: TRBD1; clone size: .; CDR3 length: 14; CDR3 protein: CASSPTGGEGEAFF; CDR3 DNA: TGTGCCAGCTCACCGACAGGGGGCGAGGGTGAAGCTTTCTTT
J gene: TRBJ2-5; V gene: TRBV9; D gene: TRBD2; clone size: .; CDR3 length: 17; CDR3 protein: CASSVGGASGFQETQYF; CDR3 DNA: TGTGCCAGCAGCGTAGGGGGGGCTAGCGGGTTCCAAGAGACCCAGTACTTC
J gene: TRBJ2-2; V gene: TRBV7-2; D gene: TRBD1; clone size: .; CDR3 length: 18; CDR3 protein: CASSIAPAGQGFYGELFF; CDR3 DNA: TGTGCCAGCAGTATAGCCCCCGCGGGACAGGGTTTTTACGGGGAGCTGTTTTTT
J gene: TRBJ1-6; V gene: TRBV2; D gene: .; clone size: .; CDR3 length: 13; CDR3 protein: CASNGARNSPLHF; CDR3 DNA: TGTGCCAGCAACGGGGCGCGTAATTCACCCCTCCACTTT
J gene: TRBJ1-6; V gene: TRBV9; D gene: .; clone size: once; CDR3 length: 14; CDR3 protein: CASSPRTDNSPLHF; CDR3 DNA: TGTGCCAGCAGCCCCCGGACCGATAATTCACCCCTCCACTTT
J gene: TRBJ1-5; V gene: TRBV4-1; D gene: TRBD1; clone size: .; CDR3 length: 16; CDR3 protein: CASSQDGTDSNQPQHF; CDR3 DNA: TGCGCCAGCAGCCAAGATGGGACAGACAGCAATCAGCCCCAGCATTTT
J gene: TRBJ2-1; V gene: TRBV30; D gene: TRBD2; clone size: .; CDR3 length: 12; CDR3 protein: CASGVVYNEQFF; CDR3 DNA: TGCGCGAGCGGGGTGGTCTACAATGAGCAGTTCTTC
J gene: TRBJ1-2; V gene: TRBV5-6; D gene: TRBD1; clone size: .; CDR3 length: 15; CDR3 protein: CASSLGQGVGDGYTF; CDR3 DNA: TGTGCCAGCAGCTTGGGGCAGGGGGTCGGGGATGGCTACACCTTC
J gene: TRBJ1-2; V gene: TRBV28; D gene: .; clone size: .; CDR3 length: 11; CDR3 protein: CASSFSWGYTF; CDR3 DNA: TGTGCCAGCAGCTTCAGCTGGGGCTACACCTTC
J gene: TRBJ1-2; V gene: TRBV5-5; D gene: TRBD1; clone size: once; CDR3 length: 18; CDR3 protein: CASSLHDRVEVANYGYTF; CDR3 DNA: TGTGCCAGCAGCCTACACGACAGGGTTGAAGTAGCTAACTATGGCTACACCTTC
J gene: TRBJ2-3; V gene: TRBV7-2; D gene: .; clone size: .; CDR3 length: 12; CDR3 protein: CASSYYSDTQYF; CDR3 DNA: TGTGCCAGCAGCTACTACTCAGATACGCAGTATTTT
J gene: TRBJ2-2; V gene: TRBV6-5; D gene: .; clone size: few; CDR3 length: 15; CDR3 protein: CASGFSGESTGELFF; CDR3 DNA: TGTGCCAGCGGTTTTTCGGGGGAAAGCACCGGGGAGCTGTTTTTT
J gene: TRBJ2-7; V gene: TRBV15; D gene: TRBD2; clone size: .; CDR3 length: 14; CDR3 protein: CATSIQAGAYEQYF; CDR3 DNA: TGTGCCACCAGCATCCAAGCGGGAGCCTACGAGCAGTACTTC